Presented here are 5 T cell receptor beta chains from one specimen sequenced in a study of T cells after yellow fever vaccination (dated by TCRdb to the late 2010s). The library was made by 5' RACE. Instrument on record: Illumina NovaSeq 6000. TCRdb reran the public reads through fastp at Q25 and MiXCR, keeping productive beta chains. Each entry merges the rows of one CDR3 protein and shows their most common DNA and genes. The sample yields approximately 330,000 distinct CDR3 sequences; 9.5% to 15% were counted once. The ten biggest clones cover 3.2% of the sample. This sample's treatment or condition label indicates: live attenuated yellow fever vaccine strain. Sequencing used CD4+ T cells sorted from PBMCs, obtained 15 days after the yellow fever booster vaccination. The receptor source for this set is a man aged 18-30 years who received the YFV17D yellow fever vaccine.

With respect to this clonotype: The junction departs from the called germline gene at one end, perhaps through a read error. The chain uses TRBV6-6 and TRBJ2-4; TRBD1 matches 7 bases. Germline V gives CDR1 MNHNY, CDR2 SVGAGI (reference sequence). The CDR3 is made up of 16 amino acids. The CDR3 nucleotides read TGTGCCAGCAGTTACGCAGGACAGGTAGCCAGAAACATTCAGTACTTC. This encodes CASSYAGQVARNIQYF.

This clonotype has just a few counts. V is TRBV7-2 and J is TRBJ1-4; D is uncertain. Germline V gene sequence: CDR1 SGHTA, CDR2 FQGNSA. The CDR3 consists of 14 residues. V lost 5 bases and J lost 5, with 12 bases in between. The CDR3 sequence is CASSPHQMNEKLFF. CDR3 coding DNA: TGTGCCAGCAGCCCCCACCAGATGAATGAAAAACTGTTTTTT.

This clonotype was observed a few times. This chain connects TRBV4-3 to TRBJ1-4, with a possible D match to TRBD1 (5 bases). V lost 1 base to trimming and J lost 3 bases, with 9 bases between them. CDR1 and CDR2 (germline): LGHNA, YSLEER. The CDR3 spans 15 residues. CDR3 bases: TGCGCCAGCAGCCAAGCCAGGGAAGCTAATGAAAAACTGTTTTTT. Its translation is CASSQAREANEKLFF.

CDR3 DNA: TGTGCCAGCATACCCGGGGCCGAAGAGACCCAGTACTTC. Its translation: CASIPGAEETQYF. The V call is TRBV12-3 or TRBV12-4, the J call TRBJ2-5; D possibly uses TRBD1 or TRBD2 (5 bases each). V lost 7 bases and J lost 3, with 12 bases in between. The CDR3 is 13 residues long.

There are a few counts of this clonotype. The J gene is TRBJ1-5, the V gene TRBV6-5; D unclear. V was cut by 2 bases and J by 6 bases, with 8 bases left in between. Germline CDR1 is MNHEY and CDR2 is SVGAGI. The CDR3 is made up of 13 amino acids. CDR3 protein: CASSYKGSQPQHF. The CDR3 nucleotides read TGTGCCAGCAGTTACAAGGGAAGTCAGCCCCAGCATTTT.